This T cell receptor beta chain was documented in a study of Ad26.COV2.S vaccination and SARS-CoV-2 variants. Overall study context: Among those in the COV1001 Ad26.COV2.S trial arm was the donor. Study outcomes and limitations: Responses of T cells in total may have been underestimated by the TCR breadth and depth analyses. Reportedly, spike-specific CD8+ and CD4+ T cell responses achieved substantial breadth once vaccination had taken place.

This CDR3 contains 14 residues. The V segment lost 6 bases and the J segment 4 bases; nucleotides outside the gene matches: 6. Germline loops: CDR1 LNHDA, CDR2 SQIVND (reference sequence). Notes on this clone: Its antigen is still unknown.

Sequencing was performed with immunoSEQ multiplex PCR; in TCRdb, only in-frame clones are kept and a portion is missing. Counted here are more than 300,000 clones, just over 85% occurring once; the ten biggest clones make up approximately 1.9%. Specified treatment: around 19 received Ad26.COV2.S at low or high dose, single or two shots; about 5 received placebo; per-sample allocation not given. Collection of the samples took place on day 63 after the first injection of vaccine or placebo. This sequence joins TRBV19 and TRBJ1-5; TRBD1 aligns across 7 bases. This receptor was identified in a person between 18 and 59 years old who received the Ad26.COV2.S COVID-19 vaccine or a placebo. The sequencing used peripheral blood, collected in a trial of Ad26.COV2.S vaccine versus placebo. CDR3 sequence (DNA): TGTGCCAGTAGGGGGGACAGAAGTAATCAGCCCCAGCATTTT. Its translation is CASRGDRSNQPQHF.